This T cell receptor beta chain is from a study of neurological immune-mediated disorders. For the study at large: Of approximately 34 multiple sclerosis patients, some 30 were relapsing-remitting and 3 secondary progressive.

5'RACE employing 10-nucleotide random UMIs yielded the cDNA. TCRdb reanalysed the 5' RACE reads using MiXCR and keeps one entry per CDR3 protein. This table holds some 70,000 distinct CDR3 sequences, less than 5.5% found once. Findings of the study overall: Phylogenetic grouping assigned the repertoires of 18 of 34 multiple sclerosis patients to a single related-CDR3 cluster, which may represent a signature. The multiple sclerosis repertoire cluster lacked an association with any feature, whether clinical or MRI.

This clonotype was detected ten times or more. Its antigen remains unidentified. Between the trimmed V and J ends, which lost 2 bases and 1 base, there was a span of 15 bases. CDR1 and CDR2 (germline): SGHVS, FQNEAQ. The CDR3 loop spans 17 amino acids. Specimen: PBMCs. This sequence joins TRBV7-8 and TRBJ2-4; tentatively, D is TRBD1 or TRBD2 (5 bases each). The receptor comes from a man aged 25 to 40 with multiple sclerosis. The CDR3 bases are TGTGCCAGCAGCTTATTGAGGGGAGTCGATGCCAAAAACATTCAGTACTTC. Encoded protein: CASSLLRGVDAKNIQYF.